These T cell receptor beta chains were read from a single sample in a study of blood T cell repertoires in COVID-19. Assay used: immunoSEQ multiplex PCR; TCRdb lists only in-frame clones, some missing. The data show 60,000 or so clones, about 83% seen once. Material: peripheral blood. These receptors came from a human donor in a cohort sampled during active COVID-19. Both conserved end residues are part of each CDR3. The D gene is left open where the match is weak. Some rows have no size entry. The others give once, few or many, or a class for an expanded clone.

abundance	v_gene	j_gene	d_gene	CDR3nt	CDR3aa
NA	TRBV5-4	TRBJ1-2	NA	TGTGCCAGCAGCCCACCCCAGGGACTGGGATATGGCTACACCTTC	CASSPPQGLGYGYTF
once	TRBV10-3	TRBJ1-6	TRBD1	TGTGCCACTAGTGTGGACAGGGCTGGCTCACCCCTCCACTTT	CATSVDRAGSPLHF
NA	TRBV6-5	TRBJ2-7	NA	TGTGCCAGCATCCTGAGGGGGGAGGGGCCCTACGAGCAGTACTTC	CASILRGEGPYEQYF
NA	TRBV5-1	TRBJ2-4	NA	TGCGCCAGCAGCTCCCAGGAACTGGGCCTAGCCAAAAACATTCAGTACTTC	CASSSQELGLAKNIQYF
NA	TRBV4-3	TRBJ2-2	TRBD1	TGCGCCAGCAGCCAAGAATTCGGGACAGGGAACACCGGGGAGCTGTTTTTT	CASSQEFGTGNTGELFF
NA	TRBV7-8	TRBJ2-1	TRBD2	TGTGCCAGCAGCGCCGCCGGGACTAGCTCCTACAATGAGCAGTTCTTC	CASSAAGTSSYNEQFF
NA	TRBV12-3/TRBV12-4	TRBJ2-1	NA	TGTGCCAGCATCTCAGACTCGCGAACCCGGCAGTTCTTC	CASISDSRTRQFF
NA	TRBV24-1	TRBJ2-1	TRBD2	TGTGCCCACGCAGCGGCGCGGGGGGGCACTCCCGATGAGCAGTTCTTC	CAHAAARGGTPDEQFF
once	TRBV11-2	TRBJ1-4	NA	TGTGCCAGCAGCTTATCCGGAAAACTGTTTTTT	CASSLSGKLFF
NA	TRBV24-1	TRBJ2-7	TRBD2	TGTGCCACCAGCAGCCTCACTAGCGCGTCCGAGCAGTACTTC	CATSSLTSASEQYF
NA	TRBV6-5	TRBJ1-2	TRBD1	TGTGCCAGCAGAGGACAGGACTATGGCTACACCTTC	CASRGQDYGYTF
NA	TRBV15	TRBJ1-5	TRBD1	TGTGCCACCAGCAGCCAACAGGGGTTAAGGGGCAATCAGCCCCAGCATTTT	CATSSQQGLRGNQPQHF
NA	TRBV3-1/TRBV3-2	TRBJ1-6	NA	TGTGCCAGCAGCCAAGATCACGGGAATTCACCCCTCCACTTT	CASSQDHGNSPLHF
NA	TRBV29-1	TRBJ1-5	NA	TGCAGCGTTGAACCCGGGACATCCGCGAGCAATCAGCCCCAGCATTTT	CSVEPGTSASNQPQHF
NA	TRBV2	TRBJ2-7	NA	TGTGCCAGCAGTTTGGGGGGGCCCGCCGAGCAGTACTTC	CASSLGGPAEQYF
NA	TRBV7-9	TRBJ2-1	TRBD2	TGTGCCAGCAGCTTCGGGGGGGCAAGGTACAATGAGCAGTTCTTC	CASSFGGARYNEQFF
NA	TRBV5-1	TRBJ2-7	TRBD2	TGCGCCAGCAGCGCGGGGGGACTAGCGGGGGATTACGAGCAGTACTTC	CASSAGGLAGDYEQYF
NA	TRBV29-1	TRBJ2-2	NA	TGCAGCGTTGGGTTCGAGAGGGGGGAGCTGTTTTTT	CSVGFERGELFF
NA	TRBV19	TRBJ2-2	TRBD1	TGTGCCAGTAGTGGGGCCCGGACAGGGGGCACCGGGGAGCTGTTTTTT	CASSGARTGGTGELFF
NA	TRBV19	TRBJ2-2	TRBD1	TGTGCCACCTTTCGGGACAGGGGGCTTACCGGGGAGCTGTTTTTT	CATFRDRGLTGELFF
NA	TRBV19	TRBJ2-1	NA	TGTGGCAAGCCGCTGGTGAATGAGCAGTTCTTC	CGKPLVNEQFF
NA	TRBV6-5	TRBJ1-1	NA	TGTGCCAGCAGCGCTAGACGGGAGACCACTGAAGCTTTCTTT	CASSARRETTEAFF
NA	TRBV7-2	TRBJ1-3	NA	TGTGCCAGCAGCCACCCCCGGAGTTCTGGAAACACCATATATTTT	CASSHPRSSGNTIYF
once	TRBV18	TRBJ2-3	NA	TGTGCCAGCTCACCACCGCGGACTACCGGGGATACGCAGTATTTT	CASSPPRTTGDTQYF
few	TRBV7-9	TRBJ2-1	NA	TGTGCCAGCAGCTTAGCGGGCGGGACCTACAATGAGCAGTTCTTC	CASSLAGGTYNEQFF
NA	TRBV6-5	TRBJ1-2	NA	TGTGCCAGCAGATGGACAGCCCTAGCTAACTATGGCTACACCTTC	CASRWTALANYGYTF
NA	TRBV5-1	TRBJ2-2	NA	TGCGCCAGCAGCCCTCAAACAGGGTTGGGGGAGCTGTTTTTT	CASSPQTGLGELFF
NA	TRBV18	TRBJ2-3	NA	TGTGCCAGCGGGACACTTCCCAGCACAGATACGCAGTATTTT	CASGTLPSTDTQYF
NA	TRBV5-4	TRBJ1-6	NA	TGTGCCAGCAGCCCCGACCTTGGAGGACCCCTCCACTTT	CASSPDLGGPLHF
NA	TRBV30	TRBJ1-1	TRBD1	TGTGCCTGGGGTGGACAGGGGGGAACTGAAGCTTTCTTT	CAWGGQGGTEAFF
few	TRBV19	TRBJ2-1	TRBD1	TGTGCCAGTAGTTCGGGACAGACCTACAATGAGCAGTTCTTC	CASSSGQTYNEQFF
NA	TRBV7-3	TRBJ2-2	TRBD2	TGTGCCAGCAGTCGGGGGGGCGACACCGGGGAGCTGTTTTTT	CASSRGGDTGELFF
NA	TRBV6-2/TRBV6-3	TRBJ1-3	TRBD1	TGTGCCAGCAGTCGACCCGGGACAGCTGGAAACACCATATATTTT	CASSRPGTAGNTIYF
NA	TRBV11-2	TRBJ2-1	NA	TGTGCCAGCAGCCTCTCCTTTCAGGGTGAGCAGTTCTTC	CASSLSFQGEQFF
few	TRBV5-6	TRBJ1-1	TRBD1	TGTGCCAGCAGCTTCCGGGGAAACAGGGGTATGAACACTGAAGCTTTCTTT	CASSFRGNRGMNTEAFF